These 20 T cell receptor beta chains originate from one sample sequenced in a study of Graves' ophthalmopathy and Graves' hyperthyroidism. RNA transcripts yielded amplified TCR beta CDR3 regions. First-round RT-PCR with HTBI primers preceded a second-round multiplex PCR. TCRdb re-derived calls from the multiplex PCR reads in MiXCR, one entry per CDR3 protein. The sample lists about 370,000 distinct CDR3 sequences; 17% were seen once. Sequenced sample: peripheral blood. The receptor source for this set is an adult woman with stable Graves' hyperthyroidism.

The table lists this clonotype with many counts. J is TRBJ2-5 and V is TRBV24-1, with D perhaps assigned TRBD1 or TRBD2 (5 bases each). Germline V gene data show CDR1 as KGHDR and CDR2 as SFDVKD. V lost 4 bases and J 9 bases, leaving 17 bases between the germline ends. This CDR3 spans 14 amino acids. In nucleotides, the CDR3 is TGTGCCACCAGTGACCCGGGACGGATGGCGGCCCAGTACTTC. It specifies CATSDPGRMAAQYF.

As regards this clonotype: This may be a read error: a much more frequent sequence differs by one nucleotide. This sequence joins TRBV4-2 and TRBJ2-5; 8 bases agree with TRBD1. The CDR3 consists of 14 residues. CDR1 LGHNA and CDR2 YNFKEQ come from the germline V gene. CDR3 nucleotides: TGTGTCAGCAGCCAAGAGGGACAGGAAGAGACCCAGTACTTC. This sequence encodes CVSSQEGQEETQYF.

This clonotype was picked up many times. The chain employs TRBV20-1 and TRBJ2-5; 8 nucleotides match TRBD2. This CDR3 spans 14 amino acids. Germline assignment: CDR1 DFQATT and CDR2 SNEGSKA (reference sequence). J lost 7 bases, V lost 7 bases, and 14 bases had no gene match. CDR3 protein: CSGGPSGYEGTQYF. CDR3 DNA sequence: TGCAGTGGGGGCCCTAGCGGGTATGAGGGGACCCAGTACTTC.

In its sample, this clonotype was seen many times. The chain couples TRBV10-3 to TRBJ2-2; a possible D gene is TRBD2 (6 bases). V lost 8 bases to trimming and J lost 5 bases, with 6 bases between them. The germline CDR1 and CDR2 sequences are ENHRY and SYGVKD. This CDR3 spans 11 amino acids. In DNA, the CDR3 is TGTGCCATCGGGGGGACCGGGGAGCTGTTTTTT. Its protein is CAIGGTGELFF.

This clonotype was seen at least ten times. The chain employs TRBV20-1 and TRBJ2-7, with 7 nucleotides matching TRBD2. The CDR3 consists of 13 residues. Germline V CDR1 and CDR2: DFQATT, SNEGSKA (reference sequence). After removal of 3 bases from V and 5 bases from J, the junction contained 7 bases not matched to a gene. The DNA for the CDR3 is TGCAGTGCTAGTCCGTCGCGGGAGAACGAGCAGTACTTC. The encoded protein is CSASPSRENEQYF.

At least ten counts were recorded for this clonotype. The chain links TRBV25-1 to TRBJ1-5; D is perhaps TRBD1 (6 bases). The CDR3 totals 15 residues. V lost 8 bases to trimming and J lost 8 bases, with 22 bases between them. Germline V CDR1 and CDR2: MGHDK, SYGVNS. The CDR3 sequence is CASAEPTGTHEPQHF. The CDR3 DNA follows: TGTGCCAGCGCCGAACCGACAGGCACCCATGAGCCCCAGCATTTT.

This clonotype was recorded at least ten times. The chain recombines TRBV7-2 with TRBJ2-6, with D uncertain. The germline CDR1 and CDR2 sequences are SGHTA and FQGNSA. CDR3 length: 14 residues. V was shortened by 10 bases and J by 1 base, with 11 bases between the two germline ends. The CDR3 sequence: CATPSFSGANVLTF. CDR3 sequence (DNA): TGTGCCACCCCTAGTTTTTCTGGGGCCAACGTCCTGACTTTC.

The chain combines TRBV6-2 or TRBV6-3 with TRBJ2-7; D not resolved. The germline V gene has CDR1 MNHEY and CDR2 SVGEGT. The CDR3 consists of 12 residues. The ends were cut back, 6 bases at V and 4 bases at J, with 10 bases in the middle. CDR3 bases: TGTGCCAGCAGCCCCATAGGTTACGAGCAGTACTTC. As protein: CASSPIGYEQYF.

This clonotype has at least ten counts. This chain connects TRBV7-6 to TRBJ2-5; D gene uncertain. V was clipped by 5 bases and J by 2 bases, with 12 bases between them. This CDR3 is 14 amino acids long. The germline CDR1 and CDR2 sequences are SGHVS and FNYEAQ. The CDR3: CASSPTVNQETQYF. CDR3 coding DNA: TGTGCCAGCAGCCCAACAGTGAATCAAGAGACCCAGTACTTC. The full variable domain, rest sourced from reference TRBV7-6 and TRBJ2-5, is GAGVSQSPRYKVTKRGQDVALRCDPISGHVSLYWYRQALGQGPEFLTYFNYEAQQDKSGLPNDRFSAERPEGSISTLTIQRTEQRDSAMYRCASSPTVNQETQYFGPGTRLLVL.

In its sample, this clonotype was seen many times. This chain connects TRBV20-1 to TRBJ1-5; D is possibly TRBD1 (5 bases). The V gene lost 4 bases and the J gene lost 2 bases, with 15 bases spanning the gap. The CDR3 consists of 15 residues. Germline assignment: CDR1 DFQATT and CDR2 SNEGSKA (reference sequence). CDR3 in amino acids: CSAIFVLGGNQPQHF. The CDR3 DNA follows: TGCAGTGCTATTTTTGTATTGGGGGGCAATCAGCCCCAGCATTTT.

This clonotype was seen many times. The chain combines TRBV12-3 or TRBV12-4 with TRBJ2-7; D is unclear. V lost 9 bases and J lost 3, with 9 bases in between. This CDR3 has 11 amino acids. CDR3 bases: TGTGCCAGTCGAGTGGACTACGAGCAGTACTTC. It translates to CASRVDYEQYF.

This clonotype was seen repeatedly, ten times or more. The chain recombines TRBV6-2 or TRBV6-3 with TRBJ2-7, with D perhaps TRBD2 (5 bases). CDR1 is MNHEY and CDR2 is SVGEGT in the germline V gene. V lost 5 bases, J lost 0 bases, and 17 bases lay in between. This CDR3 is built from 16 residues. CDR3 sequence (DNA): TGTGCCAGCAGTCCGCAGGAGGCGTCGAGCTCCTACGAGCAGTACTTC. Protein product: CASSPQEASSSYEQYF.

Many counts were recorded for this clonotype. The chain joins TRBV11-2 to TRBJ2-7; D gene unclear. The V end lost 4 bases, the J end lost 2 bases, and 12 bases lay between the germline ends. In germline, CDR1 is SGHAT, CDR2 FQNNGV. The CDR3 spans 14 residues. The CDR3 region is CASSSAWTPYEQYF. CDR3 sequence (DNA): TGTGCCAGCAGCTCCGCCTGGACGCCCTACGAGCAGTACTTC.

The table lists this clonotype with many counts. This chain uses TRBV28 with TRBJ1-2; tentative D call: TRBD1 (5 bases). V was pared by 3 bases and J by 4 bases, with 15 bases between. Germline-derived CDR1 and CDR2 are MDHEN and SYDVKM. The CDR3 runs to 15 residues. The CDR3: CASSLPPGQGYGYTF. The CDR3 DNA follows: TGTGCCAGCAGTTTGCCCCCCGGGCAGGGCTATGGCTACACCTTC.

This clonotype was counted ten times or more. The chain recombines TRBV6-1 with TRBJ2-2; D is uncertain. Germline V gene lookup returns CDR1 MNHNS and CDR2 SASEGT. Deletions cut 0 bases from V and 3 bases from J, with 5 bases between. There are 14 residues in the CDR3. The CDR3 bases are TGTGCCAGCAGTGAAGCTTTGCACACCGGGGAGCTGTTTTTT. The encoded protein is CASSEALHTGELFF.

At least ten counts were recorded for this clonotype. This chain connects TRBV24-1 to TRBJ2-5; possible D gene TRBD1, 8 bases. The CDR3 contains 17 residues. The V gene lost 0 bases and the J gene lost 2 bases, with 15 bases spanning the gap. CDR1 KGHDR and CDR2 SFDVKD come from the germline V gene. The CDR3 spells CATSDLGQGGRQETQYF. The CDR3 DNA follows: TGTGCCACCAGTGATTTGGGACAGGGAGGGAGGCAAGAGACCCAGTACTTC.

This clonotype was found many times. This chain joins TRBV6-1 and TRBJ2-7, with D perhaps matching TRBD2 (6 bases). Looked up from germline, CDR1 is MNHNS and CDR2 is SASEGT. Between the trimmed V and J ends, which lost 5 bases and 4 bases, there was a span of 18 bases. CDR3 size: 15 residues. DNA of the CDR3: TGTGCCAGCAGTCTCTATCGTGGCGGGGAATACGAGCAGTACTTC. As protein: CASSLYRGGEYEQYF.

Remarks on this clonotype: The junction shows a germline mismatch at one end, possibly a read error. The rearrangement uses TRBV6-2 or TRBV6-3 and TRBJ2-2; D might be TRBD2 (5 bases). Germline V gene lookup returns CDR1 MNHEY and CDR2 SVGEGT. The CDR3 covers 17 residues. Here the CDR3 DNA reads TGTGCCAGCAGGGCTACCCTAGAAGCCCTGAACACCGGGGAGCTGTGTTTT. Amino acids: CASRATLEALNTGELCF.

This clonotype was observed many times. The genes are TRBV12-3 or TRBV12-4 and TRBJ2-5; 10 bases fit TRBD1. The junction had 8 bases not matched to a gene; V was cut back by 5 bases and J by 2 bases. The CDR3 is 16 amino acids. For the CDR3, the DNA is TGTGCCAGCAGTAGGGGACAGGGGATGCTTCAAGAGACCCAGTACTTC. This sequence encodes CASSRGQGMLQETQYF.

This clonotype turned up a few times. This chain connects TRBV2 to TRBJ1-5; D unresolved. The CDR3 covers 13 residues. From germline, CDR1 is SNHLY and CDR2 FYNNEI. Trimming removed 7 bases at V and 8 bases at J, with 15 bases between. The CDR3 DNA reads as TGTGCCAGCAAGTGGGCGGTCCTAGAGCCCCAGCATTTT. Translating it yields CASKWAVLEPQHF.